The clone carrying this TCR beta chain was seen a handful of times. The CDR3 loop spans 14 amino acids. Germline CDR1 reads SGHNT; CDR2 reads YENEEA. V dropped 0 bases and J dropped 4 bases, with 9 bases sitting between them. Under the authors' procedure: Reference gene primer amplification yielded estimated nucleated cell counts. Clones were sequenced by immunoSEQ multiplex PCR, and TCRdb holds only the in-frame ones, with some missing. V and J calls plus clone size are reproduced from that table; the DNA served to infer D and trimming. The sample has roughly 130,000 clones; over 85% are singletons. This sample is drawn from a study of blood T cell repertoires in COVID-19. At the level of the study: Acute and convalescent COVID-19 samples came from the United States, Italy and Spain. T cells, B-cell-depleted T cells, or PBMCs supplied cDNA or gDNA.

The chain employs TRBV11-3 and TRBJ1-1; a possible D gene is TRBD1 (5 bases). Specimen: peripheral blood. The receptor was derived from a man aged 50 to 60 with active COVID-19. CDR3 amino acids: CASSLDLGGTEAFF. CDR3 nucleotide sequence: TGTGCCAGCAGCTTAGATCTGGGGGGCACTGAAGCTTTCTTT. Drawing the rest from reference TRBV11-3 and TRBJ1-1, the complete variable domain is EAGVVQSPRYKIIEKKQPVAFWCNPISGHNTLYWYLQNLGQGPELLIRYENEEAVDDSQLPKDRFSAERLKGVDSTLKIQPAELGDSAVYLCASSLDLGGTEAFFGQGTRLTVV.